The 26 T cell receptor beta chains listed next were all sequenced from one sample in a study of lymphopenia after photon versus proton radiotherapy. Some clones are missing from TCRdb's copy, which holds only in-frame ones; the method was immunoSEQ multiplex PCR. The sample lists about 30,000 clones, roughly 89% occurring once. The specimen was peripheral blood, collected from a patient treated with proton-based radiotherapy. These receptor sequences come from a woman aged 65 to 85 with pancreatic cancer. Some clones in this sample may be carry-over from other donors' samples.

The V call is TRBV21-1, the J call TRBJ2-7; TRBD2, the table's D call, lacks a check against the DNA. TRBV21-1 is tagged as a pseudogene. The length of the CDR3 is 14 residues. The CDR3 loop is CASSKAMVAGDTYF. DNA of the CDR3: TGTGCCAGCAGCAAAGCGATGGTAGCGGGAGATACGTACTTC.

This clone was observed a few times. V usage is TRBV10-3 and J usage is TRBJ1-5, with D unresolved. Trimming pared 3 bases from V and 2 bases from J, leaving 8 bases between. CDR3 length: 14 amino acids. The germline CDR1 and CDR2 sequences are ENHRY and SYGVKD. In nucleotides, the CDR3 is TGTGCCATCAGTGAAAACACAGGCAATCAGCCCCAGCATTTT. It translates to CAISENTGNQPQHF.

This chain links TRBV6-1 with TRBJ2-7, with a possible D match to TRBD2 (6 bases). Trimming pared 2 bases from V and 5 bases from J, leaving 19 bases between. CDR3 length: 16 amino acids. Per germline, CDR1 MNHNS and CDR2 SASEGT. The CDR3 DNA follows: TGTGCCAGCAGTGAACGTATCTGGGACGGGACTGACGAGCAGTACTTC. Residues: CASSERIWDGTDEQYF.

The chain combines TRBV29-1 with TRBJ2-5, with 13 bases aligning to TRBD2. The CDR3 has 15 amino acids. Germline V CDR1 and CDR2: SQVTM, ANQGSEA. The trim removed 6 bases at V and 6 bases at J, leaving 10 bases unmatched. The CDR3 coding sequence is TGCAGCGTCGGCGAACTAGCGGGAGGGCCGCAGACCCAGTACTTC. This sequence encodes CSVGELAGGPQTQYF.

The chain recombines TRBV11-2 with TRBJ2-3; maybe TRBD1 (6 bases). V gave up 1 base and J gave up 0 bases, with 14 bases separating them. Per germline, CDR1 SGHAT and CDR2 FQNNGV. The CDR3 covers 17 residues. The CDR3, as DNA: TGTGCCAGCAGCTTAGGTCGTGGGACAACCAGCACAGATACGCAGTATTTT. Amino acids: CASSLGRGTTSTDTQYF.

CDR3 sequence (DNA): TGCGCCAGCAGCTTGTCATCTAGCGGGGTATCCTACAATGAGCAGTTCTTC. It codes for CASSLSSSGVSYNEQFF. The chain combines TRBV5-1 with TRBJ2-1, with 9 bases fitting TRBD2. V shed 1 base, J shed 1 base, and the junction held 6 bases outside the gene matches. This CDR3 is built from 17 residues. Germline V gene sequence: CDR1 SGHRS, CDR2 YFSETQ.

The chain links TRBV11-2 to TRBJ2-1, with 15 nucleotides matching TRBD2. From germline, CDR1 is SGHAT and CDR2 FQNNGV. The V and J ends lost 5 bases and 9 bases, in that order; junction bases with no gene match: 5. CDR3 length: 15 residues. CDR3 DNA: TGTGCCAGCAGCGCCGGACTAGCGGGAGGGGCTGAGCAGTTCTTC. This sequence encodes CASSAGLAGGAEQFF. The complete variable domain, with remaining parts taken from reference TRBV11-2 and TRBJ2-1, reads EAGVAQSPRYKIIEKRQSVAFWCNPISGHATLYWYQQILGQGPKLLIQFQNNGVVDDSQLPKDRFSAERLKGVDSTLKIQPAKLEDSAVYLCASSAGLAGGAEQFFGPGTRLTVL.

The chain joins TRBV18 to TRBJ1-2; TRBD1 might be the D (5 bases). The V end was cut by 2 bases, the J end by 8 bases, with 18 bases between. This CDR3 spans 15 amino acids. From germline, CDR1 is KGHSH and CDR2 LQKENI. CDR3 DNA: TGTGCCAGCTCACCAAAATTGGAGCAGGGAAACGGCTACACCTTC. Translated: CASSPKLEQGNGYTF. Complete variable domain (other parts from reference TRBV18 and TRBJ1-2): NAGVMQNPRHLVRRRGQEARLRCSPMKGHSHVYWYRQLPEEGLKFMVYLQKENIIDESGMPKERFSAEFPKEGPSILRIQQVVRGDSAAYFCASSPKLEQGNGYTFGSGTRLTVV.

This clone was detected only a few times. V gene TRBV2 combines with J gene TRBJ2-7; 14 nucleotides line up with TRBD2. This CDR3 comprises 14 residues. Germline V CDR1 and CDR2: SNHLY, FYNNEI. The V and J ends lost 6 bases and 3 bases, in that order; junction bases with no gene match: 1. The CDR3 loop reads CASSGLAGGYEQYF. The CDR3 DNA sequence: TGTGCCAGCAGCGGACTAGCGGGAGGCTACGAGCAGTACTTC.

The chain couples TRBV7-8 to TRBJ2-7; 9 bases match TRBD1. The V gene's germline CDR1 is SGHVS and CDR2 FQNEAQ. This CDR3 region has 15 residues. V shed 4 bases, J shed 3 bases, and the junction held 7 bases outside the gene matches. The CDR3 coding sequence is TGTGCCAGCAGCTCCGGGACAGGGATTTACTACGAGCAGTACTTC. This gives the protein CASSSGTGIYYEQYF.

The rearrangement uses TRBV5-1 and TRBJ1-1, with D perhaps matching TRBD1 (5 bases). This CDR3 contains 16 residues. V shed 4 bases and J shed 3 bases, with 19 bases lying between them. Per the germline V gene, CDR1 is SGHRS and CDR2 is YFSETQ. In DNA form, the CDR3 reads TGCGCCAGCAGCCGCTCGCACGGGGGGAGGGACACTGAAGCTTTCTTT. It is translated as CASSRSHGGRDTEAFF. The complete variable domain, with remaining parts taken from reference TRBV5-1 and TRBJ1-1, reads KAGVTQTPRYLIKTRGQQVTLSCSPISGHRSVSWYQQTPGQGLQFLFEYFSETQRNKGNFPGRFSGRQFSNSRSEMNVSTLELGDSALYLCASSRSHGGRDTEAFFGQGTRLTVV.

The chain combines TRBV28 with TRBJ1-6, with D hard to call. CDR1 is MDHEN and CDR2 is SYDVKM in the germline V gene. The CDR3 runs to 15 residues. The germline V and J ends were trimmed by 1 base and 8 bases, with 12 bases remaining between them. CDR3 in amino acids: CASSLSGAEYSPLHF. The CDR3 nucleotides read TGTGCCAGCAGTTTATCGGGTGCGGAGTATTCACCCCTCCACTTT. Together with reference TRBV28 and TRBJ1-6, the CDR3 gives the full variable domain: DVKVTQSSRYLVKRTGEKVFLECVQDMDHENMFWYRQDPGLGLRLIYFSYDVKMKEKGDIPEGYSVSREKKERFSLILESASTNQTSMYLCASSLSGAEYSPLHFGNGTRLTVT.

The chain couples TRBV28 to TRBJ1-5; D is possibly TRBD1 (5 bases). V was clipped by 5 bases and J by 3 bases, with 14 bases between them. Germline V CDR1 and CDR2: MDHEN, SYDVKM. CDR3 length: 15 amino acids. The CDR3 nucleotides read TGTGCCAGCAGTCCTACAGGTCAGGTCAATCAGCCCCAGCATTTT. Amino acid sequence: CASSPTGQVNQPQHF. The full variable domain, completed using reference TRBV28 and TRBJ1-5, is DVKVTQSSRYLVKRTGEKVFLECVQDMDHENMFWYRQDPGLGLRLIYFSYDVKMKEKGDIPEGYSVSREKKERFSLILESASTNQTSMYLCASSPTGQVNQPQHFGDGTRLSIL.

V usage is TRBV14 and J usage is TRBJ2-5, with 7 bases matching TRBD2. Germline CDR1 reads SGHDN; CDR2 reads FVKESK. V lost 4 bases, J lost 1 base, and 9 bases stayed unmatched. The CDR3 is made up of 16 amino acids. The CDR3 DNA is TGTGCCAGCAGCCCGTTATCGGTAGCGGGCCAAGAGACCCAGTACTTC. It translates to CASSPLSVAGQETQYF.

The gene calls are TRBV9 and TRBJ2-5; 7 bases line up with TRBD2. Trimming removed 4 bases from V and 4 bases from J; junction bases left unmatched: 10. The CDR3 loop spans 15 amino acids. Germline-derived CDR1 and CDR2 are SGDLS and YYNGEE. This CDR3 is CASSPWTSRVETQYF. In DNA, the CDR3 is TGTGCCAGCAGCCCGTGGACTAGTCGAGTAGAGACCCAGTACTTC.

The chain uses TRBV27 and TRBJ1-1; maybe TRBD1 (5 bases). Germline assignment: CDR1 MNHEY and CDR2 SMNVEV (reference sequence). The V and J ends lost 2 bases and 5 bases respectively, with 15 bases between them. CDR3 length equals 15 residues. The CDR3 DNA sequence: TGTGCCAGCAGTTTAGTAGCAGGGTTGGCGACTGAAGCTTTCTTT. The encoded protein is CASSLVAGLATEAFF.

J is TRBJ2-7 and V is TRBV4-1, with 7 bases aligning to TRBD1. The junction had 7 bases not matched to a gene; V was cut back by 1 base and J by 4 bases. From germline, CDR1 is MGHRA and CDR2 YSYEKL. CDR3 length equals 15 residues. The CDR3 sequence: CASSQVQGTLYEQYF. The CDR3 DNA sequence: TGCGCCAGCAGCCAAGTACAGGGGACACTATACGAGCAGTACTTC.

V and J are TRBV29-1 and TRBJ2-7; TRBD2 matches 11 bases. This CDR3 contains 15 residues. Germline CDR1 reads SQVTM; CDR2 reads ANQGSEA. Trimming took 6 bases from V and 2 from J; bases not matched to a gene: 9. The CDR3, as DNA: TGCAGCGTACTCAAACTAGCGGGAGCGACCTACGAGCAGTACTTC. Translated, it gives CSVLKLAGATYEQYF.

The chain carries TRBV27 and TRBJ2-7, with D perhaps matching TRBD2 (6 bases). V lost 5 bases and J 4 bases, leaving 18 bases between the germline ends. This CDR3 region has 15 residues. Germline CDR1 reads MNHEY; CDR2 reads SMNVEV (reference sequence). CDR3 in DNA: TGTGCCAGCAGTCAGATGCCCCCGGGGAGGTACGAGCAGTACTTC. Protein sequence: CASSQMPPGRYEQYF.

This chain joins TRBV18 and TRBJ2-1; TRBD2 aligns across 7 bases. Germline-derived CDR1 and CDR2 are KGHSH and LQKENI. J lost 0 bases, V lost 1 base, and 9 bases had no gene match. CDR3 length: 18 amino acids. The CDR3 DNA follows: TGTGCCAGCTCACCACAGTCGGGAGGCTCGAGCTCCTACAATGAGCAGTTCTTC. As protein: CASSPQSGGSSSYNEQFF.

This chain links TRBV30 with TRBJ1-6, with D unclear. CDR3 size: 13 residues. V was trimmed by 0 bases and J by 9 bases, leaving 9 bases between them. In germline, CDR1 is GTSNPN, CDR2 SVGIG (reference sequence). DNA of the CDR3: TGTGCCTGGAGTGTAAACAGCCTTTCACCCCTCCACTTT. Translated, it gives CAWSVNSLSPLHF. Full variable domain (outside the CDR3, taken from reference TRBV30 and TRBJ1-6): SQTIHQWPATLVQPVGSPLSLECTVEGTSNPNLYWYRQAAGRGLQLLFYSVGIGQISSEVPQNLSASRPQDRQFILSSKKLLLSDSGFYLCAWSVNSLSPLHFGNGTRLTVT.

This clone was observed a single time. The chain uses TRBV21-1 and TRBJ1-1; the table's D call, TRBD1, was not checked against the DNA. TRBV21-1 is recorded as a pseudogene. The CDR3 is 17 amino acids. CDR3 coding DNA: TGTGCCAGCAGCATATCAGGGATGGTGTGGATGGACACTGAAGCTTTCTTT. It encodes CASSISGMVWMDTEAFF.

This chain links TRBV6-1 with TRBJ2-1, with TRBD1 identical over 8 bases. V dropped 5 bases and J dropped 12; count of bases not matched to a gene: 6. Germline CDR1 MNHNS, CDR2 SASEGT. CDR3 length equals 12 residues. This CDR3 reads CASSLAGTGQFF. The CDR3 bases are TGTGCCAGCAGTCTAGCCGGGACAGGGCAGTTCTTC.

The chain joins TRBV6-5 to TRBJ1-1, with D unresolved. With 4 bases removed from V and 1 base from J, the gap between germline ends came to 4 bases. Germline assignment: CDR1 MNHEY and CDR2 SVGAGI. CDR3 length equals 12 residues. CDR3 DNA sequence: TGTGCCAGCAGTTTTAAGAACACTGAAGCTTTCTTT. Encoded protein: CASSFKNTEAFF.

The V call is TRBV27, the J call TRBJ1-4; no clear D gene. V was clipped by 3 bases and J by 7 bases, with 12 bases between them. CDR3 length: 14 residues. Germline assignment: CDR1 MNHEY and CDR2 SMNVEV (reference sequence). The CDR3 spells CASSFQTDREKLFF. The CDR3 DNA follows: TGTGCCAGCAGTTTCCAGACTGATCGTGAAAAACTGTTTTTT.

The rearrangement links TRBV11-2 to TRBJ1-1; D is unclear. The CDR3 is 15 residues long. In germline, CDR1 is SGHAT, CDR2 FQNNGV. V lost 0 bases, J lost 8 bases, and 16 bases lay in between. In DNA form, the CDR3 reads TGTGCCAGCAGCTTAGATCTTACCGACAACTCGGAAGCTTTCTTT. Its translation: CASSLDLTDNSEAFF. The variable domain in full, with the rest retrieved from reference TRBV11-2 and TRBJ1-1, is EAGVAQSPRYKIIEKRQSVAFWCNPISGHATLYWYQQILGQGPKLLIQFQNNGVVDDSQLPKDRFSAERLKGVDSTLKIQPAKLEDSAVYLCASSLDLTDNSEAFFGQGTRLTVV.